This T cell receptor beta chain is from a study of blood T cell repertoires in COVID-19. At the level of the study: Italy, Spain and the United States were the sources of the convalescent and acute COVID-19 samples. Sources were T cells, B-cell-depleted T cells, or PBMCs; the material itself was cDNA or gDNA.

The V gene's germline CDR1 is SGHRS and CDR2 YFSETQ. The ends were cut back, 6 bases at V and 5 bases at J, with 11 bases in the middle. CDR3 length: 13 amino acids. TCRdb's table, derived via immunoSEQ multiplex PCR, lists solely in-frame clones and lacks some. Of approximately 200,000 clones listed, 70% to 90% are singletons. This clone was found a few times. The chain couples TRBV5-1 to TRBJ2-2, with D maybe TRBD1 (6 bases). Sequences were obtained from peripheral blood. The source is a middle-aged man with acute or convalescent COVID-19. The CDR3 nucleotides read TGCGCCAGCACGTACAGGGTTACCGGGGAGCTGTTTTTT. Its protein is CASTYRVTGELFF. Using reference TRBV5-1 and TRBJ2-2 for the parts outside the CDR3, the full variable domain is KAGVTQTPRYLIKTRGQQVTLSCSPISGHRSVSWYQQTPGQGLQFLFEYFSETQRNKGNFPGRFSGRQFSNSRSEMNVSTLELGDSALYLCASTYRVTGELFFGEGSRLTVL.